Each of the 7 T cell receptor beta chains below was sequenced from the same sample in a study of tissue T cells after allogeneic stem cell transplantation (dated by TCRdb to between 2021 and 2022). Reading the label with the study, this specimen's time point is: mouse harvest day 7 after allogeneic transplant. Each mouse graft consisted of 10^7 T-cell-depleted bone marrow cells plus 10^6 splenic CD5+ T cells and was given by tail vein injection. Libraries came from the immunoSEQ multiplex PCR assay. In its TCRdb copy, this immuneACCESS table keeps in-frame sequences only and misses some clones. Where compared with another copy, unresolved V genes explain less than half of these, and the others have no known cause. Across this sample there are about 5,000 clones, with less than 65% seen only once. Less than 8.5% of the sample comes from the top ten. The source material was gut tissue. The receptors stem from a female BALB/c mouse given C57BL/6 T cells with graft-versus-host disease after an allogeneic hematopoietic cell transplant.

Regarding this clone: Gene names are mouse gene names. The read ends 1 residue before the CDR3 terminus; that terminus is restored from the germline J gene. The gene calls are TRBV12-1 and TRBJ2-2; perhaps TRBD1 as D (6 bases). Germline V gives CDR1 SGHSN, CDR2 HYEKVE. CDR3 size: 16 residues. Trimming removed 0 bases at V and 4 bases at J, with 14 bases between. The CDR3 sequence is CASSLEDSLPTGQLYF. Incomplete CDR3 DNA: TGTGCCAGCTCTCTCGAGGACAGCCTACCCACCGGGCAGCTCTAC.

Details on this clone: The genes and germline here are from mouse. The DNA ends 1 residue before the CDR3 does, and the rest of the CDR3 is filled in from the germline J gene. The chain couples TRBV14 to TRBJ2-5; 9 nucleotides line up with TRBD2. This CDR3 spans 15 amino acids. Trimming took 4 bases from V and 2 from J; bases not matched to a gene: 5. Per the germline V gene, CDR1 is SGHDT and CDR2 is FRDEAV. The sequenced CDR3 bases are TGTGCCAGCAGTCTTACTGGGGGGCTCCAAGACACCCAGTAC. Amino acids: CASSLTGGLQDTQY. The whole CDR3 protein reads CASSLTGGLQDTQYF.

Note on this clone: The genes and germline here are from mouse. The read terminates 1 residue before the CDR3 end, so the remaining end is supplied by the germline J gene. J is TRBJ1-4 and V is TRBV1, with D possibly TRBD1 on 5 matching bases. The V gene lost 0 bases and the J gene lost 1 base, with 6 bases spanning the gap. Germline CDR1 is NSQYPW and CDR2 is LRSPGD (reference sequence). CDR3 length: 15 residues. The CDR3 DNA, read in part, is TGCACCTGCAGTGCAGATGACAGTTCCAACGAAAGATTATTT. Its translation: CTCSADDSSNERLF. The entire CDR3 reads CTCSADDSSNERLFF.

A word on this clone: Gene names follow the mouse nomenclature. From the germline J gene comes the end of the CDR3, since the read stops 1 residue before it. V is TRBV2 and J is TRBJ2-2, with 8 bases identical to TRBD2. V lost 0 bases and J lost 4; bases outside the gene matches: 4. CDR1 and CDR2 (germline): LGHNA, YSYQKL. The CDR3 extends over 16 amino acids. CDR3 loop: CASSQEGGHGTGQLYF. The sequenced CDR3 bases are TGTGCCAGCAGCCAAGAGGGGGGGCATGGCACCGGGCAGCTCTAC.

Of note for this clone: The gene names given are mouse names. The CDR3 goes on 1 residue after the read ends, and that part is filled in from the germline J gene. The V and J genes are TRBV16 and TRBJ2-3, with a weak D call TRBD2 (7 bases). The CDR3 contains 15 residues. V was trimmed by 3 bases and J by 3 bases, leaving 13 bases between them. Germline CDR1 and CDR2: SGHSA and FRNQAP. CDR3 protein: CASSFWGAQAETLYF. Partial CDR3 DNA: TGTGCAAGCAGCTTTTGGGGGGCGCAGGCAGAAACGCTGTAT.

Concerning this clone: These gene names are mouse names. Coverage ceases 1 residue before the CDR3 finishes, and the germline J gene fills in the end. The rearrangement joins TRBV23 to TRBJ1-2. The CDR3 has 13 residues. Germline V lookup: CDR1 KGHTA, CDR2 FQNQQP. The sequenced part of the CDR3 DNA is TGCTCCAGCAGTCGAAGGGATGGCTCCGACTACACC. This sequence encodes CSSSRRDGSDYT. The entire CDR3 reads CSSSRRDGSDYTF.

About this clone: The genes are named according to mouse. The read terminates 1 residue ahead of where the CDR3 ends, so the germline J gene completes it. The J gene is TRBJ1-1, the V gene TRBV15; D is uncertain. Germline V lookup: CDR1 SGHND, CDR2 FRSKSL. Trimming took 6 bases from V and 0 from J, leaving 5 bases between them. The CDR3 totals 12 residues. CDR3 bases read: TGTGCCAGCAGCCTTGCAAACACAGAAGTCTTC. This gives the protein CASSLANTEVF. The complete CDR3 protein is CASSLANTEVFF.